This record looks at one T cell receptor beta chain sequence and its context. This sample was included in a study of blood T cell repertoires in COVID-19. Using immunoSEQ multiplex PCR, the repertoire was profiled, and TCRdb retains in-frame clones only, with some absent. Among 110,000 to 150,000 clones, 85% to 90% were seen once, and the ten largest hold over 9.5%. CDR1 and CDR2 from the germline V gene are MDHEN and SYDVKM. V shed 2 bases and J shed 2 bases, with 9 bases lying between them. The CDR3 length is 14 residues. The specimen was peripheral blood. The chain joins TRBV28 to TRBJ1-2; D not resolved. This clonotype was sampled from a man aged 45 to 65 with active or convalescent COVID-19. The CDR3 nucleotides are TGTGCCAGCAGTTTAGTCCAGTTAAACTATGGCTACACCTTC. Encoded protein: CASSLVQLNYGYTF.